Listed below are T cell receptor beta chains from one sample, sequenced in a study of human T cells and chemical hapten exposure. TCRdb fed the RACE reads into MiXCR, producing one record per CDR3 protein. This sample yields approximately 49,000 distinct CDR3 sequences, of which less than 10% are seen a single time; 4% to 5.5% belongs to the top ten. This specimen was whole blood, taken in connection with sensitization to the hapten diphenylcyclopropenone (DPC). The receptor set was obtained from a woman aged 50 to 65 with alopecia areata. Some clones in this sample may be carry-over from other donors' samples. CDR3s include the opening cysteine and the closing phenylalanine or tryptophan. Fields, in order: V gene, D gene, clone size, J gene, CDR3 length, CDR3 protein, CDR3 DNA. D genes are given only for firm matches. Expanded clones get a size class; other rows say once, few or many, or leave the size out.

V gene: TRBV9; D gene: TRBD2; clone size: many; J gene: TRBJ2-1; CDR3 length: 18; CDR3 protein: CASSVIGTSGFSYNEQFF; CDR3 DNA: TGTGCCAGCAGCGTCATTGGGACTAGCGGATTCTCCTACAATGAGCAGTTCTTC
V gene: TRBV3-1; D gene: TRBD1; clone size: many; J gene: TRBJ1-1; CDR3 length: 16; CDR3 protein: CASSQRDRSPNTEAFF; CDR3 DNA: TGTGCCAGCAGCCAAAGGGACAGAAGTCCGAACACTGAAGCTTTCTTT
V gene: TRBV2; D gene: .; clone size: many; J gene: TRBJ2-3; CDR3 length: 13; CDR3 protein: CASSGWVSDTQYF; CDR3 DNA: TGTGCCAGCAGTGGCTGGGTGTCCGATACGCAGTATTTT
V gene: TRBV12-3/TRBV12-4; D gene: .; clone size: .; J gene: TRBJ1-3; CDR3 length: 16; CDR3 protein: CASSWTPGLGGNTIYF; CDR3 DNA: TGTGCCAGCAGTTGGACACCGGGTCTAGGAGGAAACACCATATATTTT
V gene: TRBV7-2; D gene: TRBD1; clone size: many; J gene: TRBJ1-1; CDR3 length: 12; CDR3 protein: CASSPGTGPTFF; CDR3 DNA: TGTGCCAGCAGCCCTGGGACAGGTCCAACTTTCTTT
V gene: TRBV20-1; D gene: .; clone size: few; J gene: TRBJ1-5; CDR3 length: 13; CDR3 protein: CSATTRSDQPQHF; CDR3 DNA: TGCAGTGCCACGACCCGGTCGGATCAGCCCCAGCATTTT
V gene: TRBV7-2; D gene: .; clone size: .; J gene: TRBJ2-5; CDR3 length: 14; CDR3 protein: CASSLRRERETQYF; CDR3 DNA: TGTGCCAGCAGCTTGAGGAGGGAGAGAGAGACCCAGTACTTC
V gene: TRBV12-3/TRBV12-4; D gene: .; clone size: few; J gene: TRBJ1-2; CDR3 length: 15; CDR3 protein: CASRFMEGPAYGYTF; CDR3 DNA: TGTGCCAGCAGGTTCATGGAGGGACCTGCCTATGGCTACACCTTC
V gene: TRBV3-1; D gene: .; clone size: many; J gene: TRBJ1-1; CDR3 length: 13; CDR3 protein: CASSQGGGTEAFF; CDR3 DNA: TGTGCCAGCAGCCAAGGGGGTGGCACTGAAGCTTTCTTT
V gene: TRBV7-9; D gene: TRBD2; clone size: many; J gene: TRBJ2-7; CDR3 length: 18; CDR3 protein: CASSGSGSKAPSSYEQYF; CDR3 DNA: TGTGCCAGCAGCGGTAGCGGGAGTAAGGCCCCTAGCTCCTACGAGCAGTACTTC
V gene: TRBV29-1; D gene: .; clone size: many; J gene: TRBJ2-5; CDR3 length: 15; CDR3 protein: CSVGDFGTPQETQYF; CDR3 DNA: TGCAGCGTTGGTGACTTCGGGACACCCCAAGAGACCCAGTACTTC
V gene: TRBV20-1; D gene: TRBD2; clone size: few; J gene: TRBJ2-7; CDR3 length: 13; CDR3 protein: CSAREQAGVKQYF; CDR3 DNA: TGCAGTGCTAGAGAACAAGCGGGAGTAAAGCAGTACTTC
V gene: TRBV6-2/TRBV6-3; D gene: .; clone size: many; J gene: TRBJ2-2; CDR3 length: 14; CDR3 protein: CASSEIQRTGELFF; CDR3 DNA: TGTGCCAGCAGTGAAATTCAGAGGACCGGGGAGCTGTTTTTT
V gene: TRBV5-4; D gene: .; clone size: few; J gene: TRBJ2-7; CDR3 length: 17; CDR3 protein: CASSLDLLRDKTYEQYF; CDR3 DNA: TGTGCCAGCAGCTTGGATCTTTTAAGGGACAAAACCTACGAGCAGTACTTC
V gene: TRBV29-1; D gene: .; clone size: many; J gene: TRBJ2-7; CDR3 length: 12; CDR3 protein: CSVAVGGHEQYF; CDR3 DNA: TGCAGCGTTGCCGTGGGGGGCCACGAGCAGTACTTC
V gene: TRBV28; D gene: .; clone size: few; J gene: TRBJ2-3; CDR3 length: 15; CDR3 protein: CASSLSGKPQTMQYF; CDR3 DNA: TGTGCCAGCAGTTTATCCGGGAAACCACAGACTATGCAGTATTTT
V gene: TRBV29-1; D gene: .; clone size: medium-sized; J gene: TRBJ2-1; CDR3 length: 12; CDR3 protein: CSGTQGENEQFF; CDR3 DNA: TGCAGCGGTACGCAAGGGGAGAATGAGCAGTTCTTC
V gene: TRBV9; D gene: .; clone size: many; J gene: TRBJ2-1; CDR3 length: 13; CDR3 protein: CASSAGQRNEQFF; CDR3 DNA: TGTGCCAGCAGCGCCGGACAGCGCAATGAGCAGTTCTTC
V gene: TRBV11-2; D gene: TRBD2; clone size: many; J gene: TRBJ2-1; CDR3 length: 12; CDR3 protein: CASDGSGSREFF; CDR3 DNA: TGTGCCAGCGATGGTAGCGGGAGCCGGGAGTTCTTC
V gene: TRBV7-2; D gene: .; clone size: many; J gene: TRBJ2-4; CDR3 length: 13; CDR3 protein: CASSIDTRDIQYF; CDR3 DNA: TGTGCCAGCAGCATAGACACCCGAGACATTCAGTACTTC
V gene: TRBV21-1; D gene: .; clone size: few; J gene: TRBJ2-5; CDR3 length: 9; CDR3 protein: CARLNSEYF; CDR3 DNA: TGTGCCCGTCTGAACTCGGAGTACTTC
V gene: TRBV13; D gene: TRBD2; clone size: many; J gene: TRBJ2-1; CDR3 length: 16; CDR3 protein: CASSSRGLASASPGFF; CDR3 DNA: TGTGCCAGCAGCTCTAGGGGACTAGCAAGCGCCTCTCCGGGGTTCTTC
V gene: TRBV7-6; D gene: .; clone size: many; J gene: TRBJ1-1; CDR3 length: 16; CDR3 protein: CASSLAGGYSNTEAFF; CDR3 DNA: TGTGCCAGCAGCTTAGCCGGGGGCTATTCGAACACTGAAGCTTTCTTT
V gene: TRBV18; D gene: .; clone size: few; J gene: TRBJ1-5; CDR3 length: 16; CDR3 protein: CASSPPGINSNQPQHF; CDR3 DNA: TGTGCCAGCTCACCACCGGGCATAAATAGCAATCAGCCCCAGCATTTT
V gene: TRBV3-2; D gene: .; clone size: many; J gene: TRBJ2-1; CDR3 length: 16; CDR3 protein: CASSQDRLAGADEQFF; CDR3 DNA: TGTGCCAGCAGCCAAGATCGACTAGCGGGAGCGGATGAGCAGTTCTTC
V gene: TRBV28; D gene: TRBD1; clone size: few; J gene: TRBJ1-1; CDR3 length: 16; CDR3 protein: CASSHGTGTINTEAFF; CDR3 DNA: TGTGCCAGCAGTCATGGGACAGGGACCATAAACACTGAAGCTTTCTTT
V gene: TRBV14; D gene: .; clone size: many; J gene: TRBJ1-3; CDR3 length: 14; CDR3 protein: CASSQSGLGNTIYF; CDR3 DNA: TGTGCCAGCAGCCAGTCCGGGCTTGGAAACACCATATATTTT
V gene: TRBV7-6; D gene: .; clone size: many; J gene: TRBJ2-7; CDR3 length: 13; CDR3 protein: CASSSETLGEQYF; CDR3 DNA: TGTGCCAGCAGCTCCGAGACCCTGGGAGAGCAGTACTTC
V gene: TRBV7-3; D gene: TRBD1; clone size: .; J gene: TRBJ1-2; CDR3 length: 15; CDR3 protein: CASSPTWTGDYGYTF; CDR3 DNA: TGTGCCAGCAGCCCCACTTGGACAGGGGACTATGGCTACACCTTC
V gene: TRBV7-2; D gene: TRBD1; clone size: few; J gene: TRBJ2-1; CDR3 length: 16; CDR3 protein: CASSLSRDSPYNEQFF; CDR3 DNA: TGTGCCAGCAGCTTATCCCGGGACAGCCCCTACAATGAGCAGTTCTTC
V gene: TRBV5-4; D gene: .; clone size: .; J gene: TRBJ2-7; CDR3 length: 12; CDR3 protein: CASSLRGSEQYF; CDR3 DNA: TGTGCCAGCAGCTTGAGAGGTAGCGAGCAGTACTTC
V gene: TRBV3-1; D gene: TRBD1; clone size: .; J gene: TRBJ1-2; CDR3 length: 17; CDR3 protein: CASSQLLTGGEGYGYTF; CDR3 DNA: TGTGCCAGCAGCCAATTATTAACAGGGGGCGAGGGCTATGGCTACACCTTC
V gene: TRBV9; D gene: .; clone size: many; J gene: TRBJ1-2; CDR3 length: 12; CDR3 protein: CASSSTFDGYTF; CDR3 DNA: TGTGCCAGCAGCTCCACCTTCGATGGCTACACCTTC
V gene: TRBV12-3/TRBV12-4; D gene: .; clone size: many; J gene: TRBJ2-7; CDR3 length: 12; CDR3 protein: CASSHPRSEQYF; CDR3 DNA: TGTGCCAGCAGCCACCCCAGGAGCGAGCAGTACTTC
V gene: TRBV3-1; D gene: TRBD2; clone size: many; J gene: TRBJ2-7; CDR3 length: 18; CDR3 protein: CASSHSPPGLAGASEQYF; CDR3 DNA: TGTGCCAGCAGCCATAGTCCCCCTGGACTAGCGGGAGCTAGTGAGCAGTACTTC
V gene: TRBV2; D gene: .; clone size: many; J gene: TRBJ1-6; CDR3 length: 15; CDR3 protein: CASSVRGQGNSPLHF; CDR3 DNA: TGTGCCAGCAGTGTTAGAGGCCAGGGTAATTCACCCCTCCACTTT
V gene: TRBV21-1; D gene: .; clone size: many; J gene: TRBJ1-3; CDR3 length: 17; CDR3 protein: CASSEGWTGTSGNTIYF; CDR3 DNA: TGTGCCAGCAGCGAGGGTTGGACAGGGACTTCTGGAAACACCATATATTTT
V gene: TRBV7-9; D gene: TRBD2; clone size: many; J gene: TRBJ2-5; CDR3 length: 15; CDR3 protein: CASSPSGRAQETQYF; CDR3 DNA: TGTGCCAGCAGCCCCTCGGGGAGGGCCCAAGAGACCCAGTACTTC
V gene: TRBV27; D gene: .; clone size: .; J gene: TRBJ1-1; CDR3 length: 15; CDR3 protein: CASSGLTPMNTEAFF; CDR3 DNA: TGTGCCAGCAGCGGGCTGACACCTATGAACACTGAAGCTTTCTTT
V gene: TRBV20-1; D gene: TRBD2; clone size: many; J gene: TRBJ2-7; CDR3 length: 16; CDR3 protein: CSARSWREGRSYEQYF; CDR3 DNA: TGCAGTGCTAGAAGTTGGCGGGAGGGCCGGTCTTATGAGCAGTACTTC
V gene: TRBV7-2; D gene: .; clone size: many; J gene: TRBJ1-5; CDR3 length: 16; CDR3 protein: CASSRGPGSSNQPQHF; CDR3 DNA: TGTGCCAGCAGCAGGGGCCCCGGTAGTAGCAATCAGCCCCAGCATTTT
V gene: TRBV18; D gene: .; clone size: many; J gene: TRBJ1-2; CDR3 length: 15; CDR3 protein: CASSPNEGTNYGYTF; CDR3 DNA: TGTGCCAGCTCACCAAACGAGGGGACGAACTATGGCTACACCTTC
V gene: TRBV5-1; D gene: TRBD1; clone size: many; J gene: TRBJ1-6; CDR3 length: 13; CDR3 protein: CASSMTGNSPLHF; CDR3 DNA: TGCGCCAGCAGCATGACAGGGAATTCACCCCTCCACTTT
V gene: TRBV6-2/TRBV6-3; D gene: TRBD1; clone size: many; J gene: TRBJ1-5; CDR3 length: 15; CDR3 protein: CASSRYRGLDQPQHF; CDR3 DNA: TGTGCCAGCAGTCGGTACAGGGGGTTGGATCAGCCCCAGCATTTT